These T cell receptor beta chains were read from a single sample in a study of cytomegalovirus exposure and HLA in healthy donors. Profiling relied on immunoSEQ multiplex PCR, and the TCRdb table lists in-frame clones only, not all of them. The table shows around 72,000 clones, with roughly four fifths occurring only once. Sequenced sample: PBMCs. Every receptor here comes from a man between 45 and 60 years old in good health and CMV-seronegative. Each CDR3 is given with its conserved first and last residue. A D gene is named only where the DNA matches it firmly. A clone size is listed for some rows: how often the clone was seen (once, few, many), or a class if it is expanded.

cdr3_length | d_call | j_call | v_call | clone_size | cdr3_aa | cdr3_nt
16 | - | TRBJ1-2 | TRBV7-6 | - | CASSPRGGRVGYGYTF | TGTGCCAGCAGCCCCCGGGGGGGGAGAGTAGGCTATGGCTACACCTTC
13 | TRBD1 | TRBJ1-6 | TRBV11-3 | - | CASSEGARSPLHF | TGTGCCAGCAGTGAGGGGGCCCGGTCACCCCTCCACTTT
17 | - | TRBJ2-1 | TRBV11-3 | once | CASSERGRKSSYNEQFF | TGTGCCAGCAGCGAAAGGGGGAGAAAGAGCTCCTACAATGAGCAGTTCTTC
12 | - | TRBJ2-1 | TRBV6-5 | - | CASSEQGYEQFF | TGTGCCAGCAGTGAACAGGGTTATGAGCAGTTCTTC
14 | TRBD1 | TRBJ1-6 | TRBV6-5 | - | CASSYGQGSSPLHF | TGTGCCAGCAGTTACGGACAGGGTAGTTCACCCCTCCACTTT
15 | - | TRBJ2-2 | TRBV6-5 | - | CASSYGPENTGELFF | TGTGCCAGCAGTTACGGGCCGGAGAACACCGGGGAGCTGTTTTTT
16 | TRBD2 | TRBJ2-7 | TRBV4-2 | - | CASSQETSGGIYEQYF | TGTGCCAGCAGCCAAGAGACTAGCGGGGGAATCTACGAGCAGTACTTC
16 | - | TRBJ1-2 | TRBV27 | few | CASSLSVPQPTGGYTF | TGTGCCAGCAGTTTATCGGTCCCACAACCGACGGGGGGCTACACCTTC
14 | - | TRBJ2-1 | TRBV5-1 | once | CASSFLAGHNEQFF | TGCGCCAGCAGCTTTCTGGCGGGACACAATGAGCAGTTCTTC
16 | - | TRBJ1-4 | TRBV5-1 | - | CASSWSRGKGDEKLFF | TGCGCCAGCAGCTGGTCCCGGGGGAAGGGTGACGAAAAACTGTTTTTT
15 | - | TRBJ2-7 | TRBV4-3 | once | CASSQDRSGGYEQYF | TGCGCCAGCAGCCAAGATCGATCAGGGGGGTACGAGCAGTACTTC
16 | - | TRBJ2-7 | TRBV5-4 | - | CASSPTVHRLGDEQYF | TGTGCCAGCAGCCCTACCGTACATCGACTAGGAGACGAGCAGTACTTC
15 | - | TRBJ2-3 | TRBV7-7 | - | CASSVYKSAGDTQYF | TGTGCTAGCAGCGTGTATAAATCGGCAGGCGATACGCAGTATTTT
15 | TRBD2 | TRBJ2-7 | TRBV6-5 | - | CASSLIAGVSYEQYF | TGTGCCAGCAGTCTAATAGCGGGGGTCTCCTACGAGCAGTACTTC
15 | - | TRBJ1-2 | TRBV5-5 | - | CASSGRTGLGSGYTF | TGTGCCAGCAGCGGACGAACAGGGTTAGGATCTGGCTACACCTTC
12 | - | TRBJ2-2 | TRBV6-5 | - | CASSLNTGELFF | TGTGCCAGCAGTTTAAACACCGGGGAGCTGTTTTTT
15 | TRBD2 | TRBJ2-5 | TRBV6-5 | - | CASSPPSGTMETQYF | TGTGCCAGCAGTCCTCCTAGCGGGACTATGGAGACCCAGTACTTC
14 | - | TRBJ2-6 | TRBV2 | - | CASRLLTVGGTLTF | TGTGCCAGCAGGCTACTGACAGTGGGCGGGACTCTGACTTTC
14 | - | TRBJ1-3 | TRBV14 | - | CASSRGSSGNTIYF | TGTGCCAGCAGCAGGGGTTCTAGTGGAAACACCATATATTTT
15 | - | TRBJ1-4 | TRBV9 | - | CASSVGIATNEKLFF | TGTGCCAGCAGCGTAGGGATAGCCACTAATGAAAAACTGTTTTTT
15 | - | TRBJ2-7 | TRBV6-5 | - | CASSYTLAPSYEQYF | TGTGCCAGCAGTTACACTCTAGCGCCTTCCTACGAGCAGTACTTC
16 | TRBD1 | TRBJ1-3 | TRBV30 | - | CAWSPRTGTSGNTIYF | TGTGCCTGGAGTCCTAGGACAGGTACCTCTGGAAACACCATATATTTT
13 | - | TRBJ2-7 | TRBV27 | - | CASSLSEGREQYF | TGTGCCAGCAGTTTATCGGAGGGGCGAGAGCAGTACTTC
16 | TRBD1 | TRBJ2-7 | TRBV25-1 | - | CASSDPRDRGSYEQYF | TGTGCCAGCAGTGATCCCCGGGACAGGGGGTCCTACGAGCAGTACTTC